This TCR beta chain was captured in a study of blood T cell repertoires in COVID-19. At the level of the study: The United States, Italy and Spain provided the acute and convalescent COVID-19 samples. From T cells, B-cell-depleted T cells, or PBMCs came the material, which was cDNA or gDNA.

Authors' processing steps: Scientists estimated how many nucleated cells there were by amplifying reference gene primers. Libraries were prepared by immunoSEQ multiplex PCR; TCRdb keeps only in-frame clonotypes and omits some of them. That table furnishes V, J and clone size, whereas the DNA furnished D and trimming. This repertoire shows about 40,000 clones, approximately 88% found once; its top ten account for roughly a fifth. Germline V lookup: CDR1 MDHEN, CDR2 SYDVKM. The CDR3 is 15 amino acids. Between the trimmed V and J ends, which lost 4 bases and 6 bases, there was a span of 15 bases. This clonotype was sampled from a man aged 45-65 years with active COVID-19. The gene calls are TRBV28 and TRBJ1-4, with a weak D call TRBD1 (5 bases). Material: peripheral blood. The CDR3 sequence is CASSSAGGRDEKLFF. CDR3 nucleotides: TGTGCCAGCAGTTCGGCCGGGGGTCGGGATGAAAAACTGTTTTTT. Full variable domain (remainder filled in from reference TRBV28 and TRBJ1-4): DVKVTQSSRYLVKRTGEKVFLECVQDMDHENMFWYRQDPGLGLRLIYFSYDVKMKEKGDIPEGYSVSREKKERFSLILESASTNQTSMYLCASSSAGGRDEKLFFGSGTQLSVL.